A single sample gave rise to the 32 T cell receptor beta chains below, sequenced in a study of blood T cell repertoires in COVID-19. Repertoires were generated with immunoSEQ multiplex PCR, while TCRdb's copy carries only in-frame clones and drops some. The sample yields some 120,000 clones, 75% to 90% seen once. The sequenced sample consisted of peripheral blood. The receptor source for this set is a woman of 80 years or more with COVID-19, enrolled during active disease.

This chain joins TRBV19 and TRBJ2-7, with TRBD2 as a possible D gene (5 bases). Germline V gene sequence: CDR1 LNHDA, CDR2 SQIVND (reference sequence). The CDR3 sequence is 13 residues long. V was pared by 5 bases and J by 7 bases, with 15 bases between. This CDR3 reads CASSLTRGREQYF. As DNA, the CDR3 is TGTGCCAGTAGTCTCACTAGAGGGAGAGAGCAGTACTTC.

The chain's CDR3 is CASSYSRQVLNYGYTF. CDR3 DNA: TGTGCCAGCAGTTACTCTCGACAGGTCCTTAACTATGGCTACACCTTC. V and J are TRBV6-5 and TRBJ1-2; a possible D gene is TRBD1 (6 bases). V shed 0 bases and J shed 1 base, with 12 bases lying between them. CDR1 is MNHEY and CDR2 is SVGAGI in the germline V gene. CDR3 size: 16 residues.

The gene calls are TRBV7-9 and TRBJ1-5; perhaps TRBD1 as D (6 bases). Germline V gene data show CDR1 as SEHNR and CDR2 as FQNEAQ (reference sequence). The CDR3 is 15 amino acids. V was shortened by 4 bases and J by 3 bases, with 13 bases between the two germline ends. The DNA for the CDR3 is TGTGCCAGCAGCTCCACAGGGTTGGTCAATCAGCCCCAGCATTTT. Its protein product is CASSSTGLVNQPQHF.

This chain connects TRBV9 to TRBJ2-2; TRBD1 matches at 9 bases. Germline V gene sequence: CDR1 SGDLS, CDR2 YYNGEE. This CDR3 region has 15 residues. Trimming at V came to 4 bases and at J to 6 bases, leaving 7 bases not matched to a gene. The CDR3 reads CASSPGTGWAGELFF. CDR3 coding DNA: TGTGCCAGCAGCCCCGGGACAGGGTGGGCCGGGGAGCTGTTTTTT. The variable domain in full, completed from reference TRBV9 and TRBJ2-2, reads DSGVTQTPKHLITATGQRVTLRCSPRSGDLSVYWYQQSLDQGLQFLIQYYNGEERAKGNILERFSAQQFPDLHSELNLSSLELGDSALYFCASSPGTGWAGELFFGEGSRLTVL.

The chain's CDR3 is CASSQGLLAKNIQYF. DNA for the CDR3: TGTGCCAGCAGCCAAGGGCTGCTTGCCAAAAACATTCAGTACTTC. This rearrangement joins TRBV3-1 (or the pseudogene TRBV3-2) to TRBJ2-4; D gene uncertain. The CDR3 extends over 15 amino acids. V shed 1 base and J shed 1 base, with 8 bases lying between them. Germline-derived CDR1 and CDR2 are LGHDT and YNNKEL (reference sequence).

The count of this clone is one. The V gene is TRBV18, the J gene TRBJ2-7; D call uncertain. Per the germline V gene, CDR1 is KGHSH and CDR2 is LQKENI. This CDR3 spans 14 amino acids. The V end was cut by 6 bases, the J end by 0 bases, with 12 bases between. Here the CDR3 reads CASSPSQTSYEQYF. CDR3 DNA: TGTGCCAGCTCTCCTAGTCAGACCTCCTACGAGCAGTACTTC.

This clone was picked up a small number of times. The genes are TRBV11-3 and TRBJ2-2; the D gene is possibly TRBD2 (6 bases). This CDR3 region has 14 residues. Trimming removed 1 base at V and 4 bases at J, with 7 bases between. CDR1 and CDR2 (germline): SGHNT, YENEEA. The CDR3 protein is CASSLGGTTGELFF. As DNA, the CDR3 is TGTGCCAGCAGCTTAGGCGGGACCACCGGGGAGCTGTTTTTT.

This rearrangement joins TRBV7-2 to TRBJ1-1, with a tentative D call TRBD1 (6 bases). V gave up 6 bases and J gave up 10 bases, with 15 bases separating them. Germline lookup yields CDR1 SGHTA and CDR2 FQGNSA. The CDR3 totals 12 residues. The CDR3 spells CASSLNRGGAFF. CDR3 nucleotide sequence: TGTGCCAGCAGTCTAAATCGAGGGGGAGCTTTCTTT.

The chain is built from TRBV28 and TRBJ2-7; a weak D match, TRBD1 (6 bases). Trimming pared 1 base from V and 3 bases from J, leaving 10 bases between. The CDR3 sequence is 14 residues long. Looked up from germline, CDR1 is MDHEN and CDR2 is SYDVKM. CDR3 coding DNA: TGTGCCAGCAGTTTATACAGGGTAGGCTACGAGCAGTACTTC. Translation gives CASSLYRVGYEQYF.

The V call is TRBV30, the J call TRBJ1-1; TRBD1 might be the D (6 bases). Germline-derived CDR1 and CDR2 are GTSNPN and SVGIG (reference sequence). The CDR3 extends over 13 amino acids. Trimming removed 1 base at V and 2 bases at J, with 8 bases between. CDR3 region: CAWSATGNTEAFF. The CDR3 nucleotides read TGTGCCTGGAGTGCGACAGGTAACACTGAAGCTTTCTTT.

The chain uses TRBV6-5 and TRBJ1-1; possible D gene TRBD1, 6 bases. This CDR3 is built from 14 residues. The V and J ends lost 8 bases and 7 bases respectively, with 20 bases between them. The germline V gene encodes CDR1 MNHEY and CDR2 SVGAGI. The CDR3 reads CASQRIRGLGEAFF. For the CDR3, the DNA is TGTGCCAGCCAAAGAATCAGGGGATTGGGTGAAGCTTTCTTT.

The J gene is TRBJ1-1, the V gene TRBV5-1; 7 nucleotides line up with TRBD1. CDR3 size: 15 residues. The V gene's germline CDR1 is SGHRS and CDR2 YFSETQ. V lost 0 bases, J lost 1 base, and 3 bases stayed unmatched. CDR3 sequence: CASSLVGTENTEAFF. As DNA, the CDR3 is TGCGCCAGCAGCTTGGTTGGGACAGAGAACACTGAAGCTTTCTTT.

This chain links TRBV4-1 with TRBJ1-1; a weak D match, TRBD1 (6 bases). CDR1 is MGHRA, CDR2 YSYEKL, per germline. The CDR3 extends over 16 amino acids. V gave up 0 bases and J gave up 1 base, with 12 bases separating them. The CDR3 region is CASSQEDGTPNTEAFF. The CDR3 DNA reads as TGCGCCAGCAGCCAAGAGGACGGGACACCGAACACTGAAGCTTTCTTT.

The V gene is TRBV5-1, the J gene TRBJ1-1, with a possible D match to TRBD1 (5 bases). Germline V gives CDR1 SGHRS, CDR2 YFSETQ. V lost 0 bases and J 10 bases, leaving 19 bases between the germline ends. The CDR3 runs 15 residues. Here the CDR3 DNA reads TGCGCCAGCAGCTTGGCTGTGGGACCGGGGGATATAGCTTTCTTT. Protein sequence: CASSLAVGPGDIAFF.

V and J are TRBV11-2 and TRBJ1-6, with a weak D call TRBD1 (5 bases). In germline, CDR1 is SGHAT, CDR2 FQNNGV. CDR3 length: 16 amino acids. V was trimmed by 2 bases and J by 8 bases, leaving 16 bases between them. The CDR3 here is CASSLKEGFVYSPLHF. DNA of the CDR3: TGTGCCAGCAGCTTAAAGGAGGGGTTCGTATATTCACCCCTCCACTTT.

A single count supports this clone. This CDR3 is also generated by other DNA sequences in the sample. J is TRBJ2-3 and V is TRBV7-3; D call uncertain. With 3 bases removed from V and 0 bases from J, the gap between germline ends came to 7 bases. There are 14 residues in the CDR3. Germline CDR1 and CDR2: SGHTA and FQGTGA. The CDR3 DNA reads as TGTGCCAGCAGCTTGGGCCCTAGCACAGATACGCAGTATTTT. It specifies CASSLGPSTDTQYF.

The chain links TRBV7-8 to TRBJ2-7, with 7 bases matching TRBD1. The CDR3 runs 14 residues. Germline assignment: CDR1 SGHVS and CDR2 FQNEAQ. Trimming removed 3 bases from V and 0 bases from J; junction bases left unmatched: 2. The DNA of the CDR3 is TGTGCCAGCAGCTTCCGGGACAGCTCCTACGAGCAGTACTTC. Its protein product is CASSFRDSSYEQYF.

CDR3 region: CASSGGTGGHNSPLHF. CDR3 DNA sequence: TGTGCCAGTAGCGGCGGGACAGGGGGGCATAATTCACCCCTCCACTTT. The genes are TRBV19 and TRBJ1-6; TRBD1 matches 11 bases. J lost 5 bases, V lost 6 bases, and 6 bases had no gene match. Germline loops: CDR1 LNHDA, CDR2 SQIVND (reference sequence). This CDR3 spans 16 amino acids.

The V call is TRBV6-4, the J call TRBJ1-5; no definite D call. The CDR3 extends over 16 amino acids. The germline V gene encodes CDR1 MRHNA and CDR2 SNTAGT. The V and J ends lost 2 bases and 5 bases respectively, with 16 bases between them. The CDR3 DNA sequence: TGTGCCAGCAGTGACGCCCTGGCGAGACTTTATCAGCCCCAGCATTTT. Translating gives CASSDALARLYQPQHF.

The rearrangement joins TRBV6-5 to TRBJ1-4; D is perhaps TRBD1 (6 bases). Germline CDR1 reads MNHEY; CDR2 reads SVGAGI. The CDR3 extends over 14 amino acids. The V end was cut by 6 bases, the J end by 7 bases, with 15 bases between. As DNA, the CDR3 is TGTGCCAGCAGGAGGGACACGGAACGTGAAAAACTGTTTTTT. Residues: CASRRDTEREKLFF.

The chain links TRBV11-2 to TRBJ1-2, with D possibly matching TRBD1 (5 bases). CDR3 size: 13 residues. The germline gives CDR1 SGHAT, CDR2 FQNNGV. Trimming left V 1 base short and J 8 bases short, with 11 bases between. The CDR3 bases are TGTGCCAGCAGCTTAGTGGCAGGGCCAGGCTACACCTTC. Encoded protein: CASSLVAGPGYTF.

The rearrangement links TRBV10-1 to TRBJ1-5, with a possible D match to TRBD1 (5 bases). The CDR3 totals 16 residues. The germline CDR1 and CDR2 sequences are WNHNN and SYGVQD (reference sequence). V was shortened by 8 bases and J by 0 bases, with 17 bases between the two germline ends. CDR3 sequence reads: CASSSGPRGSNQPQHF. As DNA, the CDR3 is TGCGCCAGCTCATCGGGGCCGCGGGGTAGCAATCAGCCCCAGCATTTT.

This clone came up many times. CDR3 nucleotide sequence: TGTGCCAGCAGCTTAGGACGGACAGGGGGAAGCAATCAGCCCCAGCATTTT. Its translation: CASSLGRTGGSNQPQHF. V and J are TRBV7-9 and TRBJ1-5; 10 nucleotides agree with TRBD1. CDR1 and CDR2 from the germline V gene are SEHNR and FQNEAQ (reference sequence). This CDR3 is built from 17 residues. The junction had 4 bases not matched to a gene; V was cut back by 1 base and J by 1 base. The full variable domain, with the rest looked up from reference TRBV7-9 and TRBJ1-5, is DTGVSQNPRHKITKRGQNVTFRCDPISEHNRLYWYRQTLGQGPEFLTYFQNEAQLEKSRLLSDRFSAERPKGSFSTLEIQRTEQGDSAMYLCASSLGRTGGSNQPQHFGDGTRLSIL.

The rearrangement joins TRBV7-2 to TRBJ2-2; 7 bases fit TRBD2. The CDR3 is 13 residues long. V trimming: 5 bases; J trimming: 6 bases; junction bases outside the gene matches: 3. Germline-derived CDR1 and CDR2 are SGHTA and FQGNSA. CDR3 DNA: TGTGCCAGCAGCACTACTAGCGCCGGGGAGCTGTTTTTT. It is translated as CASSTTSAGELFF.

The rearrangement links TRBV28 to TRBJ1-6; 7 nucleotides match TRBD1. This CDR3 comprises 16 residues. Germline assignment: CDR1 MDHEN and CDR2 SYDVKM. The ends lost 3 bases at V and 5 bases at J; junction bases unmatched: 7. CDR3 in amino acids: CASSFPMTGNNSPLHF. CDR3 nucleotides: TGTGCCAGCAGTTTTCCCATGACAGGGAATAATTCACCCCTCCACTTT.

V gene TRBV29-1 combines with J gene TRBJ2-3; D might be TRBD2 (5 bases). Germline CDR1 reads SQVTM; CDR2 reads ANQGSEA. V dropped 3 bases and J dropped 5 bases, with 12 bases sitting between them. CDR3 length: 13 amino acids. CDR3 loop: CSVELLGGDTQYF. The CDR3 region has the DNA TGCAGCGTTGAGTTGCTAGGAGGAGATACGCAGTATTTT.

On this clone: Within the sample, other DNA sequences also encode this same CDR3. The chain joins TRBV3-1 (or the pseudogene TRBV3-2) to TRBJ2-1; 11 bases are shared with TRBD2. Germline trimming cut 4 bases from V and 3 bases from J; bases unmatched to any gene: 2. Germline CDR1 reads LGHDT; CDR2 reads YNNKEL (reference sequence). This CDR3 region has 15 residues. The DNA for the CDR3 is TGTGCCAGCAGCCTAACTAGCGGGAGCTACAATGAGCAGTTCTTC. It is translated as CASSLTSGSYNEQFF.

This clone was seen a handful of times. This sequence joins TRBV5-8 and TRBJ1-5, with no clear D. Germline V gives CDR1 SGHTS, CDR2 YDEGEE. The V end was cut by 0 bases, the J end by 0 bases, with 7 bases between. The CDR3 loop spans 15 amino acids. The CDR3 loop reads CASSLGQDSNQPQHF. The CDR3 region has the DNA TGTGCCAGCAGCTTGGGGCAGGATAGCAATCAGCCCCAGCATTTT.

The chain joins TRBV4-2 to TRBJ1-1, with D possibly matching TRBD1 (5 bases). CDR1 LGHNA and CDR2 YNFKEQ come from the germline V gene. The CDR3 contains 14 residues. With 0 bases removed from V and 4 bases from J, the gap between germline ends came to 9 bases. For the CDR3, the DNA is TGTGCCAGCAGCCAAGAATGGGGGGGCACTGAAGCTTTCTTT. Translating gives CASSQEWGGTEAFF.

This chain uses TRBV19 with TRBJ1-3; 8 bases fit TRBD1. Germline V gives CDR1 LNHDA, CDR2 SQIVND (reference sequence). The CDR3 spans 19 residues. V gave up 2 bases and J gave up 2 bases; unmatched junction bases: 14. CDR3 protein: CASSIMRGQGGYPGNTIYF. The CDR3 nucleotides read TGTGCCAGTAGTATAATGCGAGGACAGGGCGGATATCCTGGAAACACCATATATTTT.

In DNA form, the CDR3 reads TGTGCCAGCAGCAAAAGTACCCGGGAAGAAGCTTTCTTT. It encodes CASSKSTREEAFF. The chain couples TRBV7-3 to TRBJ1-1; D not resolved. The germline gives CDR1 SGHTA, CDR2 FQGTGA. This CDR3 is 13 amino acids long. The V end lost 5 bases, the J end lost 8 bases, and 15 bases lay between the germline ends.

V is TRBV20-1 and J is TRBJ2-5; TRBD2 matches 7 bases. The CDR3 is made up of 14 amino acids. Germline CDR1 reads DFQATT; CDR2 reads SNEGSKA (reference sequence). The J segment lost 1 base and the V segment lost 3 bases, leaving 5 bases of the junction unmatched. DNA of the CDR3: TGCAGTGCTAGTGCGGGAGCCCCCCAAGAGACCCAGTACTTC. This translates into CSASAGAPQETQYF.